A single sample is the source of the 28 T cell receptor beta chains below, sequenced in a study of cytotoxic CD8 clonotypes in ibrutinib-treated CLL. Clones were read by immunoSEQ multiplex PCR, and TCRdb kept only the in-frame ones, dropping some. There are some 140,000 clones in the sample; roughly 90% occur only once, and 10% to 11% lies in the top ten. Sequencing used PBMCs, obtained after 12 months of ibrutinib treatment. These TCRs come from a human donor with chronic lymphocytic leukemia.

The V gene is TRBV7-8, the J gene TRBJ1-4, with 7 bases aligning to TRBD1. CDR3 length: 14 amino acids. V shed 5 bases, J shed 3 bases, and the junction held 3 bases outside the gene matches. Per germline, CDR1 SGHVS and CDR2 FQNEAQ. CDR3 residues: CASSGGTANEKLFF. The CDR3 bases are TGTGCCAGCAGCGGCGGGACAGCTAATGAAAAACTGTTTTTT.

This sequence joins TRBV7-9 and TRBJ2-2; the D is unclear. Trimming took 8 bases from V and 5 from J, leaving 9 bases between them. Looked up from germline, CDR1 is SEHNR and CDR2 is FQNEAQ (reference sequence). The CDR3 is made up of 12 amino acids. The CDR3 loop is CASGVGTGELFF. The CDR3 DNA sequence: TGTGCCAGCGGAGTAGGTACCGGGGAGCTGTTTTTT.

The chain couples TRBV5-1 to TRBJ2-3, with 7 positions matching TRBD2. The CDR3 runs to 17 residues. The junction had 14 bases not matched to a gene; V was cut back by 4 bases and J by 3 bases. Per the germline V gene, CDR1 is SGHRS and CDR2 is YFSETQ. Written as DNA, the CDR3 is TGCGCCAGCAGCCCCCTTTGGGCGGGAGTTGAAACAGATACGCAGTATTTT. Its translation: CASSPLWAGVETDTQYF.

The chain combines TRBV25-1 with TRBJ2-3; D might be TRBD2 (6 bases). V was cut by 10 bases and J by 2 bases, with 13 bases left in between. Germline CDR1 and CDR2: MGHDK and SYGVNS. The CDR3 consists of 13 residues. The CDR3 sequence is CATKRDSTDTQYF. The CDR3 DNA reads as TGTGCCACCAAAAGGGACTCCACAGATACGCAGTATTTT.

This clone was detected only a few times. The CDR3 bases are TGTGCCAGCAGCCAAGATAAGGGTGATGAGCAGTTCTTC. Translating it yields CASSQDKGDEQFF. The chain links TRBV4-2 to TRBJ2-1; D is unclear. Trimming removed 0 bases from V and 8 bases from J, with 8 bases in between. Germline V CDR1 and CDR2: LGHNA, YNFKEQ. The CDR3 sequence is 13 residues long.

This clone was counted once. The chain joins TRBV6-6 to TRBJ1-2; D is undetermined. CDR3 length: 13 residues. Looked up from germline, CDR1 is MNHNY and CDR2 is SVGAGI (reference sequence). Trimming stripped 7 bases from V and 2 bases from J, with 11 bases between. This CDR3 reads CASIPGTNYGYTF. CDR3 DNA sequence: TGTGCCAGCATACCTGGCACCAACTATGGCTACACCTTC.

The chain carries TRBV7-8 and TRBJ1-5, with a possible D match to TRBD1 (6 bases). This CDR3 is 17 amino acids long. V dropped 4 bases and J dropped 0 bases, with 16 bases sitting between them. Germline V gene data show CDR1 as SGHVS and CDR2 as FQNEAQ. The CDR3 coding sequence is TGTGCCAGCAGCTCTATGCGGACAGATTATAGCAATCAGCCCCAGCATTTT. It specifies CASSSMRTDYSNQPQHF.

The V and J genes are TRBV7-8 and TRBJ2-7, with 8 bases fitting TRBD2. The V and J ends lost 5 bases and 5 bases, in that order; junction bases with no gene match: 5. This CDR3 contains 13 residues. The germline CDR1 and CDR2 sequences are SGHVS and FQNEAQ. The CDR3 sequence is CASSPGGDHEQYF. DNA for the CDR3: TGTGCCAGCAGCCCCGGGGGGGACCACGAGCAGTACTTC. The full variable domain, rest sourced from reference TRBV7-8 and TRBJ2-7, is GAGVSQSPRYKVAKRGQDVALRCDPISGHVSLFWYQQALGQGPEFLTYFQNEAQLDKSGLPSDRFFAERPEGSVSTLKIQRTQQEDSAVYLCASSPGGDHEQYFGPGTRLTVT.

The chain employs TRBV27 and TRBJ1-5; D perhaps matches TRBD1 (5 bases). V lost 5 bases to trimming and J lost 0 bases, with 11 bases between them. CDR3 length: 15 residues. CDR1 is MNHEY, CDR2 SMNVEV, per germline (reference sequence). This CDR3 is CASSAAGNSNQPQHF. The CDR3 DNA follows: TGTGCCAGCAGTGCAGCAGGGAATAGCAATCAGCCCCAGCATTTT.

The chain has TRBV10-3 and TRBJ1-5; possibly TRBD1 for D (5 bases). Trimming left V 2 bases short and J 6 bases short, with 8 bases between. This CDR3 has 13 amino acids. Germline lookup yields CDR1 ENHRY and CDR2 SYGVKD. CDR3 loop: CAISEQGFQPQHF. CDR3 nucleotide sequence: TGTGCCATCAGTGAGCAGGGATTTCAGCCCCAGCATTTT.

The chain combines TRBV7-2 with TRBJ2-7; TRBD1 is a possible D gene (6 bases). Germline CDR1 and CDR2: SGHTA and FQGNSA. Trimming cost V 5 bases and J 0 bases, with 14 bases left between them. This CDR3 spans 15 amino acids. The CDR3 loop is CASSPDSRSSYEQYF. The CDR3 region has the DNA TGTGCCAGCAGCCCGGACAGCAGAAGCTCCTACGAGCAGTACTTC.

The chain couples TRBV6-5 to TRBJ2-2; 7 nucleotides agree with TRBD2. J gave up 6 bases and V 6 bases, and 10 bases lay outside the gene matches. The CDR3 loop spans 15 amino acids. Germline values: CDR1 MNHEY, CDR2 SVGAGI. In nucleotides, the CDR3 is TGTGCCAGCAGAACCGGGACTATTTTTCCCGGGGAGCTGTTTTTT. This encodes CASRTGTIFPGELFF.

The chain joins TRBV5-8 to TRBJ2-1, with 10 bases that match TRBD2. The V and J ends lost 0 bases and 15 bases, in that order; junction bases with no gene match: 12. The CDR3 runs 15 residues. Germline CDR1 SGHTS, CDR2 YDEGEE. This CDR3 reads CASSLAGTSESRGFF. The CDR3 region has the DNA TGTGCCAGCAGCTTGGCAGGGACTAGCGAGAGCCGGGGGTTCTTC.

This clone showed up just a few times. The chain uses TRBV28 and TRBJ2-4; weak D call: TRBD2 (5 bases). V shed 5 bases and J shed 9 bases, with 14 bases lying between them. This CDR3 has 13 amino acids. Germline assignment: CDR1 MDHEN and CDR2 SYDVKM. CDR3 amino acids: CASSGSTRGIQYF. CDR3 in DNA: TGTGCCAGCAGTGGCTCGACACGGGGCATTCAGTACTTC.

A single count supports this clone. The chain has TRBV5-1 and TRBJ2-7, with D perhaps matching TRBD1 (5 bases). The CDR3 covers 17 residues. V was clipped by 2 bases and J by 1 base, with 19 bases between them. Germline loops: CDR1 SGHRS, CDR2 YFSETQ. The CDR3 loop is CASSLTSGMSGSYEQYF. As DNA, the CDR3 is TGCGCCAGCAGCTTAACATCAGGGATGTCCGGTTCCTACGAGCAGTACTTC.

The chain couples TRBV19 to TRBJ1-4; D gene ambiguous. Looked up from germline, CDR1 is LNHDA and CDR2 is SQIVND (reference sequence). CDR3 length: 14 residues. V lost 5 bases to trimming and J lost 7 bases, with 14 bases between them. Written as DNA, the CDR3 is TGTGCCAGTAGTCCCGGAAGGACGGTTGAAAAACTGTTTTTT. Its protein is CASSPGRTVEKLFF.

There are many counts of this clone. V usage is TRBV11-3 and J usage is TRBJ2-1, with 14 bases lining up with TRBD2. This CDR3 has 18 amino acids. CDR1 SGHNT and CDR2 YENEEA come from the germline V gene. J was trimmed by 1 base and V by 0 bases; bases with no gene match: 2. CDR3 DNA sequence: TGTGCCAGCAGCTTAGATCGGACTAGCGGGAGGTCCTACAATGAGCAGTTCTTC. It specifies CASSLDRTSGRSYNEQFF.

This chain connects TRBV6-1 to TRBJ1-4; D not resolved. Trimming stripped 2 bases from V and 2 bases from J, with 6 bases between. This CDR3 contains 14 residues. Germline V gene lookup returns CDR1 MNHNS and CDR2 SASEGT. The CDR3 loop reads CASSEFGTNEKLFF. Written as DNA, the CDR3 is TGTGCCAGCAGTGAATTCGGGACTAATGAAAAACTGTTTTTT.

The chain is built from TRBV14 and TRBJ2-7; D is perhaps TRBD1 (6 bases). V lost 1 base to trimming and J lost 3 bases, with 16 bases between them. The CDR3 covers 16 residues. CDR1 is SGHDN and CDR2 is FVKESK in the germline V gene. The CDR3 region has the DNA TGTGCCAGCAGCCAAGGATCCTACAGGGCAATCTACGAGCAGTACTTC. Protein product: CASSQGSYRAIYEQYF.

With respect to this clone: Other DNA sequences from this sample encode an identical CDR3 as well. This chain joins TRBV28 and TRBJ1-5, with D unresolved. Germline V gene sequence: CDR1 MDHEN, CDR2 SYDVKM. V was shortened by 3 bases and J by 0 bases, with 9 bases between the two germline ends. The CDR3 consists of 15 residues. The CDR3 DNA reads TGTGCCAGCAGTTTTTTGGGGAATAGCAATCAGCCCCAGCATTTT. This gives the protein CASSFLGNSNQPQHF. The full variable domain, completed using reference TRBV28 and TRBJ1-5, is DVKVTQSSRYLVKRTGEKVFLECVQDMDHENMFWYRQDPGLGLRLIYFSYDVKMKEKGDIPEGYSVSREKKERFSLILESASTNQTSMYLCASSFLGNSNQPQHFGDGTRLSIL.

V usage is TRBV2 and J usage is TRBJ1-3; perhaps TRBD1 as D (5 bases). This CDR3 spans 15 amino acids. Germline lookup yields CDR1 SNHLY and CDR2 FYNNEI. V lost 6 bases and J lost 0, with 12 bases in between. The CDR3 DNA sequence: TGTGCCAGCAGCCCCGACAGATTCTCTGGAAACACCATATATTTT. It specifies CASSPDRFSGNTIYF.

The chain uses TRBV27 and TRBJ2-7, with D tentatively TRBD1 or TRBD2 (5 bases each). V lost 5 bases, J lost 3 bases, and 14 bases lay in between. The length of the CDR3 is 14 residues. Germline V CDR1 and CDR2: MNHEY, SMNVEV (reference sequence). Here the CDR3 reads CASSLQEASYEQYF. Here the CDR3 DNA reads TGTGCCAGCAGTCTACAGGAGGCAAGCTACGAGCAGTACTTC.

This clone has only one observation. J is TRBJ2-7 and V is TRBV4-2; 10 bases align to TRBD2. V lost 2 bases to trimming and J lost 6 bases; unmatched junction nucleotides: 10. Germline values: CDR1 LGHNA, CDR2 YNFKEQ. The CDR3 sequence is 16 residues long. The CDR3: CASSQLLSGRAGEQYF. The CDR3 coding sequence is TGTGCCAGCAGCCAACTTTTGAGCGGGAGGGCGGGCGAGCAGTACTTC.

This rearrangement joins TRBV7-9 to TRBJ2-1; D is ambiguous. Trimming shortened V by 2 bases and J by 7 bases, and 9 bases separated the two germline ends. Germline loops: CDR1 SEHNR, CDR2 FQNEAQ (reference sequence). The CDR3 is made up of 13 amino acids. In DNA form, the CDR3 reads TGTGCCAGCAGCTTATCAGCTTTAAATGAGCAGTTCTTC. Its translation: CASSLSALNEQFF.

The chain has TRBV19 and TRBJ2-7; the D is unclear. V was cut by 3 bases and J by 3 bases, with 9 bases left in between. Germline CDR1 is LNHDA and CDR2 is SQIVND (reference sequence). The CDR3 runs to 13 residues. The CDR3 sequence is CASSIFLHYEQYF. As DNA, the CDR3 is TGTGCCAGTAGTATCTTCCTGCACTACGAGCAGTACTTC.

The chain is built from TRBV11-3 and TRBJ2-3; no clear D gene. CDR1 and CDR2 (germline): SGHNT, YENEEA. The CDR3 contains 14 residues. With 0 bases removed from V and 4 bases from J, the gap between germline ends came to 8 bases. The CDR3 region is CASSLDGGADTQYF. The CDR3 DNA is TGTGCCAGCAGCTTAGACGGCGGCGCAGATACGCAGTATTTT.

For this clone: The same CDR3 arises from other DNA sequences in this sample as well. The V and J genes are TRBV2 and TRBJ2-5, with unresolved D. In germline, CDR1 is SNHLY, CDR2 FYNNEI. Trimming left V 4 bases short and J 5 bases short, with 5 bases between. CDR3 size: 11 residues. The CDR3 DNA reads TGTGCCAGCAGTGTGGAGGAGACCCAGTACTTC. It translates to CASSVEETQYF.

There are a few counts of this clone. The chain uses TRBV30 and TRBJ1-3; D not certain. V lost 0 bases and J 4 bases, leaving 4 bases between the germline ends. The CDR3 runs to 12 residues. Germline-derived CDR1 and CDR2 are GTSNPN and SVGIG (reference sequence). The CDR3 nucleotides are TGTGCCTGGAGTGTAGCCGGAAACACCATATATTTT. Its protein is CAWSVAGNTIYF.